This is a list of T cell receptor beta chains from one sample in a study of OX40 agonist ivuxolimab in advanced cancers. Method: immunoSEQ multiplex PCR; TCRdb's copy keeps in-frame clones and lacks some. The table has approximately 54,000 clones, about 91% seen once. Sequenced material: CD4+ or CD8+ T cells sorted from blood, taken in a trial of the OX40 agonist ivuxolimab. These receptors all stem from an adult with an advanced solid tumor such as melanoma, head and neck, liver or kidney cancer. Both conserved end residues are part of each CDR3. Each record gives: D gene, clone size, J gene, V gene, CDR3 length, CDR3 DNA, CDR3 protein. D genes are given only for firm matches. Not all rows give a size; the values are once, few, many and, for expanded clones, a class.

>TRBD2|NA|TRBJ2-2|TRBV7-6|17
TGTGCCAGCAGCCAGTTTAGCGGGGGAGGGGACACCGGGGAGCTGTTTTTT
CASSQFSGGGDTGELFF
>NA|NA|TRBJ2-7|TRBV5-8|15
TGTGCCAGCAGCTTGTCGGGGAGTGCCCCCTACGAGCAGTACTTC
CASSLSGSAPYEQYF
>TRBD1|NA|TRBJ1-3|TRBV7-9|15
TGTGCCAGCAGCTTCGGGACAGAATCTGGAAACACCATATATTTT
CASSFGTESGNTIYF
>NA|NA|TRBJ1-4|TRBV10-3|16
TGTGCCATCAGTGAGTTCATGGGGGCGGCTAATGAAAAACTGTTTTTT
CAISEFMGAANEKLFF
>TRBD1|NA|TRBJ2-7|TRBV7-9|15
TGTGCCAGCAGCCCTCCTGGTGGGACAGTCTACGAGCAGTACTTC
CASSPPGGTVYEQYF
>NA|NA|TRBJ2-1|TRBV9|17
TGTGCCAGCAGCTACACCAGGACCTCGAGCTCCTACAATGAGCAGTTCTTC
CASSYTRTSSSYNEQFF
>NA|NA|TRBJ2-6|TRBV5-5|17
TGTGCCAGCAGCTTGGACCCCCCGGGGCCTGGGGCCAACGTCCTGACTTTC
CASSLDPPGPGANVLTF
>NA|once|TRBJ2-2|TRBV27|12
TGTGCCAGCAGTTTAGACACCGGGGAGCTGTTTTTT
CASSLDTGELFF
>TRBD2|NA|TRBJ2-5|TRBV19|14
TGTGCCAGTAGCAACCCGGGACTAGCGGGGACCCAGTACTTC
CASSNPGLAGTQYF
>NA|NA|TRBJ2-6|TRBV23-1|16
TGCGCCAGCACCTCGACAGGACGCTCTGGGGCCAACGTCCTGACTTTC
CASTSTGRSGANVLTF
>TRBD2|once|TRBJ2-4|TRBV27|13
TGTGCCAGCAGTTTGCCCGGGAGGAACATTCAGTACTTC
CASSLPGRNIQYF
>TRBD1|NA|TRBJ1-1|TRBV6-5|14
TGTGCCAGCAGTCGGACAGGGGTGAACACTGAAGCTTTCTTT
CASSRTGVNTEAFF
>TRBD1|NA|TRBJ2-7|TRBV7-9|15
TGTGCCAGCAGCCCGAAGACAGGGATTACGAGCGAGCAGTACTTC
CASSPKTGITSEQYF
>NA|NA|TRBJ2-1|TRBV2|18
TGTGCCAGCAGCCACGACATTGGACTTCCGTCTATGGGGAATGAGCAGTTCTTC
CASSHDIGLPSMGNEQFF
>NA|NA|TRBJ2-7|TRBV9|13
TGTGCCAGCAGCGTAGGGCAGGGCCACGAGCAGTACTTC
CASSVGQGHEQYF
>TRBD1|NA|TRBJ1-2|TRBV6-5|15
TGTGCCAGCAGTTACACCGGGACAGGGGGCTCTGGCTACACCTTC
CASSYTGTGGSGYTF
>NA|NA|TRBJ2-7|TRBV7-6|13
TGTGCCAGCAGCCCACTTGTTAATGGCGAGCAGTACTTC
CASSPLVNGEQYF
>NA|NA|TRBJ2-1|TRBV4-1|15
TGCGCCAGCAGCCAAGCGGGGGCAGTCCACAATGAGCAGTTCTTC
CASSQAGAVHNEQFF
>TRBD2|NA|TRBJ2-1|TRBV6-5|15
TGTGCCAGCAGTTACTTAGCGGGAGGTAACAATGAGCAGTTCTTC
CASSYLAGGNNEQFF
>NA|NA|TRBJ1-2|TRBV10-3|15
TGTGCCATCAGTGAGTCAAACAGGGACGCCGATGGCTACACCTTC
CAISESNRDADGYTF
>NA|NA|TRBJ1-1|TRBV4-2|15
TGTGCCAGCAGCCTTCAGGATACCGGCAACACTGAAGCTTTCTTT
CASSLQDTGNTEAFF
>NA|NA|TRBJ2-1|TRBV2|17
TGTGCCAGCAGTGAGTGGGGAACAGGGACGGACTACAATGAGCAGTTCTTC
CASSEWGTGTDYNEQFF
>NA|NA|TRBJ2-7|TRBV13|14
TGTGCCAGCAGCTCCCAGGGTCGAACCTACGAGCAGTACTTC
CASSSQGRTYEQYF
>NA|NA|TRBJ1-5|TRBV28|14
TGTGCCAGCAGTTTAGGGCAGACTCATCAGCCCCAGCATTTT
CASSLGQTHQPQHF
>TRBD1|NA|TRBJ1-1|TRBV5-4|14
TGTGCCAGCAGCTTCGCGGGACAGGGGACTGAAGCTTTCTTT
CASSFAGQGTEAFF
>TRBD1|NA|TRBJ1-2|TRBV5-1|17
TGCGCCAGCAGCTTTACAGGGGGCGCGCTTACTCAGGATGGCTACACCTTC
CASSFTGGALTQDGYTF
>NA|NA|TRBJ1-2|TRBV7-9|13
TGTGCCAGCAGCTTCGGCAATAACTATGGCTACACCTTC
CASSFGNNYGYTF
>NA|NA|TRBJ1-2|TRBV4-3|16
TGCGCCAGCAGCCAAGACAGGGGCGGACTTTTCTATGGCTACACCTTC
CASSQDRGGLFYGYTF
>NA|NA|TRBJ1-4|TRBV10-1|13
TGCGCCAGCCGGGACTCTTGTAATGAAAAACTGTTTTTT
CASRDSCNEKLFF
>TRBD1|NA|TRBJ1-5|TRBV19|16
TGTGCCAGTAGTATTGACAGGGGATCTAGCAATCAGCCCCAGCATTTT
CASSIDRGSSNQPQHF
>NA|NA|TRBJ2-1|TRBV25-1|13
TGTGCCAGCAGTAGGCTAGAGATCGATGAGCAGTTCTTC
CASSRLEIDEQFF
>NA|NA|TRBJ1-1|TRBV9|15
TGTGCCAGCAGTCTGTCCATGGGGGAGAACACTGAAGCTTTCTTT
CASSLSMGENTEAFF
>NA|NA|TRBJ1-2|TRBV7-6|14
TGTGCCAGCAGCTTAAACAGTTATAACTATGGCTACACCTTC
CASSLNSYNYGYTF
>NA|NA|TRBJ1-1|TRBV19|15
TGTGCCAGTAGTATAGGCGGGGGCACGAACACTGAAGCTTTCTTT
CASSIGGGTNTEAFF
>NA|few|TRBJ1-1|TRBV9|16
TGTGCCAGCAGCGTTTCGGCAGGAGATATGAACACTGAAGCTTTCTTT
CASSVSAGDMNTEAFF
>TRBD2|NA|TRBJ2-1|TRBV27|17
TGTGCCAGCAGCTCCATCCCCCGACTAGCGGGAGACAATGAGCAGTTCTTC
CASSSIPRLAGDNEQFF